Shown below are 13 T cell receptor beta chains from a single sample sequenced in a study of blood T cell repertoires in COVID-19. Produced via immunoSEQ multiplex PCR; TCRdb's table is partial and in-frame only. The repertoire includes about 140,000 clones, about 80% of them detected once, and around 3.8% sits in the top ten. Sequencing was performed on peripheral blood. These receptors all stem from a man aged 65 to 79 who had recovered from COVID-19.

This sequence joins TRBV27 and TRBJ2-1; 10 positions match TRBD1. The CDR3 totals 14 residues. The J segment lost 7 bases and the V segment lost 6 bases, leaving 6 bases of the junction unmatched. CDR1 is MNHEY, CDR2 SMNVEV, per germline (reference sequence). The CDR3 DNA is TGTGCCAGCAGCCTGGGACAGGGGCGGAATGAGCAGTTCTTC. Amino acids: CASSLGQGRNEQFF.

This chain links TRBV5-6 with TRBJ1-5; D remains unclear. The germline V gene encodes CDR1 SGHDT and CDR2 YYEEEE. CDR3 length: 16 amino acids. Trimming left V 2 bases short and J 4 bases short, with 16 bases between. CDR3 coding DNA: TGTGCCAGCAGCTTATACCGGTCCGCGGGAAATCAGCCCCAGCATTTT. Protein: CASSLYRSAGNQPQHF.

This CDR3 reads CASSLSGDQETQYF. Written as DNA, the CDR3 is TGCGCCAGCAGCTTAAGCGGGGACCAAGAGACCCAGTACTTC. V gene TRBV5-1 combines with J gene TRBJ2-5, with TRBD2 matching over 7 bases. Germline lookup yields CDR1 SGHRS and CDR2 YFSETQ. Germline trimming cut 2 bases from V and 0 bases from J; bases unmatched to any gene: 1. This CDR3 is built from 14 residues.

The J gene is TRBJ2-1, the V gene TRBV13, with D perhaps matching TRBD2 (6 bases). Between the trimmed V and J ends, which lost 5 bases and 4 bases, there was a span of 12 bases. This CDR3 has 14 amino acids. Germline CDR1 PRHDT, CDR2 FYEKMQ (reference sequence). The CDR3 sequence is CASSPPREYNEQFF. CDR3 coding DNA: TGTGCCAGCAGCCCGCCCCGGGAGTACAATGAGCAGTTCTTC. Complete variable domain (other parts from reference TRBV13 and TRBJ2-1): AAGVIQSPRHLIKEKRETATLKCYPIPRHDTVYWYQQGPGQDPQFLISFYEKMQSDKGSIPDRFSAQQFSDYHSELNMSSLELGDSALYFCASSPPREYNEQFFGPGTRLTVL.

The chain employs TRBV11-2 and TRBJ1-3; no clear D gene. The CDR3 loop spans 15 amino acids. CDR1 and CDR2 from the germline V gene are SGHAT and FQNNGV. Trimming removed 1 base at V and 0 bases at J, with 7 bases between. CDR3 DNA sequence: TGTGCCAGCAGCTTAGGCGTAACCTCTGGAAACACCATATATTTT. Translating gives CASSLGVTSGNTIYF.

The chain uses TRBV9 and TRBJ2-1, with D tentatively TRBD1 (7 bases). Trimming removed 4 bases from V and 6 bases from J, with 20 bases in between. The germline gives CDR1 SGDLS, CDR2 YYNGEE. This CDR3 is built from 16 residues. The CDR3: CASSQGRQGGFNEQFF. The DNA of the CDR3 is TGTGCCAGCAGCCAGGGGAGACAGGGAGGATTCAATGAGCAGTTCTTC. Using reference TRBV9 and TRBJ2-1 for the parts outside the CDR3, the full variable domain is DSGVTQTPKHLITATGQRVTLRCSPRSGDLSVYWYQQSLDQGLQFLIQYYNGEERAKGNILERFSAQQFPDLHSELNLSSLELGDSALYFCASSQGRQGGFNEQFFGPGTRLTVL.

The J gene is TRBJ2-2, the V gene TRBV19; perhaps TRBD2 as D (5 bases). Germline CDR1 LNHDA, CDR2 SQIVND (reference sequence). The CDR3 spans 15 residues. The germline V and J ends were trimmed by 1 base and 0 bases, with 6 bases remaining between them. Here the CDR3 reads CASSIVEANTGELFF. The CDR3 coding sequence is TGTGCCAGTAGTATAGTGGAGGCGAACACCGGGGAGCTGTTTTTT.

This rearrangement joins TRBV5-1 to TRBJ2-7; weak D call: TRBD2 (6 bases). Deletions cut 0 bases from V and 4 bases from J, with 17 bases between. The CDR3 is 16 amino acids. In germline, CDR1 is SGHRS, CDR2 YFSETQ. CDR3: CASSLGGEGIGYEQYF. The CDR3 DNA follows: TGCGCCAGCAGCTTGGGCGGGGAAGGAATTGGGTACGAGCAGTACTTC.

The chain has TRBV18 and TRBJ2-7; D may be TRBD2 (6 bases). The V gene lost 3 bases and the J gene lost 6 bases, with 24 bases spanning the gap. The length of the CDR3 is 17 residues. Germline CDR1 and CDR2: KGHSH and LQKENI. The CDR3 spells CASSPIGPTGEGGEQYF. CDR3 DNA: TGTGCCAGCTCACCCATTGGACCGACGGGGGAAGGTGGCGAGCAGTACTTC.

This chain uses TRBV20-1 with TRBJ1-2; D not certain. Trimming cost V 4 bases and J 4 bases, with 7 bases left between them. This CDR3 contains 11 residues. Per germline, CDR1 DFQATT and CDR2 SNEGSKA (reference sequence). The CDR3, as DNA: TGCAGTGCTACGGAGGGCTATGGCTACACCTTC. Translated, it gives CSATEGYGYTF.

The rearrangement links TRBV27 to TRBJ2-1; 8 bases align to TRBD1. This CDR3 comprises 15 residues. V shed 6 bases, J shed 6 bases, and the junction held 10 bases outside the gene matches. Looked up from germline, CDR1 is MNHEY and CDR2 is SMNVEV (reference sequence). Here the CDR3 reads CASSRLLDRVNEQFF. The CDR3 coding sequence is TGTGCCAGCAGCCGATTGTTGGACAGGGTCAATGAGCAGTTCTTC.

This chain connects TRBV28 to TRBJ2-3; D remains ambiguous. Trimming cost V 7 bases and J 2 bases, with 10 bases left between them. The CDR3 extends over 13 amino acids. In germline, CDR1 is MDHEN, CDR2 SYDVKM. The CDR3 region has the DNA TGTGCCAGCACCCAAACAGACACAGATACGCAGTATTTT. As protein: CASTQTDTDTQYF.

Written as DNA, the CDR3 is TGTGCCAGCCACTATACAGGGGGCGATGGCTACACCTTC. This encodes CASHYTGGDGYTF. The genes are TRBV27 and TRBJ1-2; 9 nucleotides align to TRBD1. Germline V CDR1 and CDR2: MNHEY, SMNVEV (reference sequence). The J segment lost 6 bases and the V segment lost 8 bases, leaving 7 bases of the junction unmatched. This CDR3 region has 13 residues.